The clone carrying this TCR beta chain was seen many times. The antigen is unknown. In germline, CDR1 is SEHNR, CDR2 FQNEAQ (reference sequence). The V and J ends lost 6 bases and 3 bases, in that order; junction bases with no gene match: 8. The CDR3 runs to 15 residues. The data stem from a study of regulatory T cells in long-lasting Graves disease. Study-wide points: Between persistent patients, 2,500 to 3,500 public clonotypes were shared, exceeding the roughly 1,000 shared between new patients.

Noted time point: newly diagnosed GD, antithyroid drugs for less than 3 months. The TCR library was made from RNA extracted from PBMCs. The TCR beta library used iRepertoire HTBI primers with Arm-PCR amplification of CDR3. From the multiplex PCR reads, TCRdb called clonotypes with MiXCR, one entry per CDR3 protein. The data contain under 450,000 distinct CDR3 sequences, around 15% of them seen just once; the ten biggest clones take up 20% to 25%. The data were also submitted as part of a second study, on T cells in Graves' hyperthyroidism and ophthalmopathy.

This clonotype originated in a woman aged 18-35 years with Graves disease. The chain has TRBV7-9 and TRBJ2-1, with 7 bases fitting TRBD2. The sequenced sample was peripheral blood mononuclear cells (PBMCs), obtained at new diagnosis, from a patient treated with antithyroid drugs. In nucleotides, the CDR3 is TGTGCCAGCAGTCTAGCGGTGACGCACTACAATGAGCAGTTCTTC. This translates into CASSLAVTHYNEQFF. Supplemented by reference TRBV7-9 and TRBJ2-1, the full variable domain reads DTGVSQNPRHKITKRGQNVTFRCDPISEHNRLYWYRQTLGQGPEFLTYFQNEAQLEKSRLLSDRFSAERPKGSFSTLEIQRTEQGDSAMYLCASSLAVTHYNEQFFGPGTRLTVL.